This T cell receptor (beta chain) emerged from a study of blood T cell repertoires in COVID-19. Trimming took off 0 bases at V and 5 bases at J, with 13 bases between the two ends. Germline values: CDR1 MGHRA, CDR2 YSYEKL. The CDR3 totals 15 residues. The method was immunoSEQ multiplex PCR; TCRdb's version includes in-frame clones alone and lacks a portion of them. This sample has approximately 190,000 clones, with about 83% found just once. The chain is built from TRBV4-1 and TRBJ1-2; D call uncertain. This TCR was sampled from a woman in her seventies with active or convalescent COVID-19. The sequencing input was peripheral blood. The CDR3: CASSQDITAAYGYTF. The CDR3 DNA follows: TGCGCCAGCAGCCAAGATATAACAGCCGCATATGGCTACACCTTC.